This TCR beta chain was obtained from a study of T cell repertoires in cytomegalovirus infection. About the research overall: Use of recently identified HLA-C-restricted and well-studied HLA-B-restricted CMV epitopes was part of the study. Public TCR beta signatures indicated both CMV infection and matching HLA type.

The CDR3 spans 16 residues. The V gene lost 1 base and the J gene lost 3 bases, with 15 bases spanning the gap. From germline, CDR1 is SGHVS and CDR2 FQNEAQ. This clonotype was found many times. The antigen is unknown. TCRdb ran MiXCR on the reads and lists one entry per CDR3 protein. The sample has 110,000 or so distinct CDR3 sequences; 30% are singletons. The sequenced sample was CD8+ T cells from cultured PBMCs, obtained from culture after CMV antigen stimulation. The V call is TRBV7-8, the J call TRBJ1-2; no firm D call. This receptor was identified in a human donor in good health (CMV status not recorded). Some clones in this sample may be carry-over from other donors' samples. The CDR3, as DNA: TGTGCCAGCAGCTTAGTAAGGCGCGGAGAATACTATGGCTACACCTTC. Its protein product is CASSLVRRGEYYGYTF.